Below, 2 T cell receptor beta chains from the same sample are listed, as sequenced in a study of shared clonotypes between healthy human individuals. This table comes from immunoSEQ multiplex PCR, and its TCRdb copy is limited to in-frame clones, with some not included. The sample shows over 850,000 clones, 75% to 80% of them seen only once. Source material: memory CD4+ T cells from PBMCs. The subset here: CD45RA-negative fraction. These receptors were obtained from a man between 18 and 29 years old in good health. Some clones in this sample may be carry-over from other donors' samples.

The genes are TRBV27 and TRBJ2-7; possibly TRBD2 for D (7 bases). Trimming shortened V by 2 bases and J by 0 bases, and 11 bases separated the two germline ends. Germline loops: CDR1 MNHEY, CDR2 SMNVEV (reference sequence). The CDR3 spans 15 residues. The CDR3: CASSLRGASSYEQYF. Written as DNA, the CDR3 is TGTGCCAGCAGTTTACGGGGGGCGAGCTCCTACGAGCAGTACTTC.

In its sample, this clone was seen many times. The CDR3 nucleotides are TGTGCCAGCAGCTTGGGCGTCGAGGGGGCCAACGTCCTGACTTTC. Its translation is CASSLGVEGANVLTF. This chain links TRBV5-4 with TRBJ2-6; the D is unclear. Between the trimmed V and J ends, which lost 0 bases and 4 bases, there was a span of 8 bases. The germline CDR1 and CDR2 sequences are SGHNT and YYREEE (reference sequence). The length of the CDR3 is 15 residues.